These 30 T cell receptor beta chains were sequenced from one sample in a study of technical replicates of blood from a handful of donors (dated by TCRdb to about 2017). Library preparation employed the immunoSEQ multiplex PCR assay. This immuneACCESS table, as held by TCRdb, lists in-frame sequences with V and J called but not all clones. Of the missing ones, under half trace to an unresolved V gene in checked studies; the others have no known cause. Here the sample has about 70,000 clones; approximately 96% occur a single time. Of the sample, approximately 0.2% is held by the ten largest clones. The sequencing sample was made of T cells isolated from PBMCs. These receptors were collected from a human donor in good health.

The CDR3 sequence is CASSPGWNTEAFF. CDR3 sequence (DNA): TGTGCCAGCAGCCCAGGGTGGAACACTGAAGCTTTCTTT. The chain employs TRBV4-2 and TRBJ1-1, with a possible D match to TRBD1 (5 bases). The germline CDR1 and CDR2 sequences are LGHNA and YNFKEQ. Trimming took 4 bases from V and 1 from J, leaving 7 bases between them. This CDR3 has 13 residues.

The genes are TRBV11-2 and TRBJ1-2; D is unresolved. The CDR3 sequence is 14 residues long. V gave up 4 bases and J gave up 8 bases, with 17 bases separating them. Germline V CDR1 and CDR2: SGHAT, FQNNGV. Here the CDR3 reads CASSSRTASVGYTF. The CDR3 coding sequence is TGTGCCAGCAGCTCACGGACTGCCTCGGTGGGCTACACCTTC.

This chain links TRBV27 with TRBJ1-5; the match to TRBD1 covers 7 bases. CDR1 MNHEY and CDR2 SMNVEV come from the germline V gene (reference sequence). The CDR3 loop spans 14 amino acids. The V and J ends lost 3 bases and 2 bases, in that order; junction bases with no gene match: 1. CDR3: CASSFGTGNQPQHF. CDR3 DNA sequence: TGTGCCAGCAGTTTTGGGACAGGCAATCAGCCCCAGCATTTT.

J is TRBJ1-2 and V is TRBV11-2; 11 bases are a match to TRBD1. Germline-derived CDR1 and CDR2 are SGHAT and FQNNGV. V lost 5 bases to trimming and J lost 3 bases; unmatched junction nucleotides: 5. The CDR3 covers 15 residues. CDR3 region: CASSPRTGGDYGYTF. The CDR3 DNA follows: TGTGCCAGCAGCCCCCGGACAGGGGGCGACTATGGCTACACCTTC.

This clone was detected once. This rearrangement joins TRBV28 to TRBJ2-7; tentative D call: TRBD1 (5 bases). The germline V gene has CDR1 MDHEN and CDR2 SYDVKM. The V end was cut by 2 bases, the J end by 7 bases, with 9 bases between. The CDR3 loop spans 12 amino acids. The CDR3 loop reads CASSLLGREQYF. The CDR3 region has the DNA TGTGCCAGCAGTTTACTGGGGCGGGAGCAGTACTTC.

The chain couples TRBV4-2 to TRBJ2-7; 7 bases map to TRBD2. Germline V gene data show CDR1 as LGHNA and CDR2 as YNFKEQ. V gave up 0 bases and J gave up 2 bases; unmatched junction bases: 4. The CDR3 has 15 residues. This chain's CDR3 is CASSQDRGGTYEQYF. CDR3 DNA: TGTGCCAGCAGCCAAGATCGGGGAGGGACCTACGAGCAGTACTTC.

The chain uses TRBV11-1 and TRBJ2-7, with 8 positions matching TRBD2. Per the germline V gene, CDR1 is SGHAT and CDR2 is FQDESV (reference sequence). The ends lost 1 base at V and 3 bases at J; junction bases unmatched: 8. The CDR3 runs to 16 residues. This CDR3 reads CASSLGRRGERYEQYF. CDR3 DNA: TGTGCCAGCAGCTTAGGTCGGCGGGGGGAACGCTACGAGCAGTACTTC.

CDR3 coding DNA: TGCGCCAGCAGTTCGAAGGGGGATGTGCAAGAAAAACTGTTTTTT. It translates to CASSSKGDVQEKLFF. V usage is TRBV5-1 and J usage is TRBJ1-4; possible D gene TRBD1, 6 bases. Germline CDR1 is SGHRS and CDR2 is YFSETQ. The CDR3 extends over 15 amino acids. Trimming shortened V by 5 bases and J by 8 bases, and 19 bases separated the two germline ends.

V usage is TRBV5-1 and J usage is TRBJ2-3; 9 bases line up with TRBD1. Trimming cost V 5 bases and J 6 bases; bases outside gene matches: 7. The CDR3 totals 14 residues. Per the germline V gene, CDR1 is SGHRS and CDR2 is YFSETQ. The chain's CDR3 is CASSPGQGRDTQYF. The CDR3 DNA follows: TGCGCCAGCAGTCCTGGACAGGGGAGGGATACGCAGTATTTT.

The chain employs TRBV7-6 and TRBJ2-7, with TRBD1 matching over 7 bases. Germline V gives CDR1 SGHVS, CDR2 FNYEAQ. CDR3 length equals 16 residues. V was pared by 5 bases and J by 2 bases, with 12 bases of the junction left unmatched. The CDR3 coding sequence is TGTGCCAGCAGCCTCAGAGGCACAGGGGACCCCTACGAGCAGTACTTC. Amino acids: CASSLRGTGDPYEQYF.

Note on this clone: The junction departs from the called germline gene at one end, perhaps through a read error. The CDR3 is CASSVASGHRAKNIQYF. Here the CDR3 DNA reads TGTGCCAGCAGCGTAGCTTCGGGACATCGGGCCAAGAACATTCAGTACTTC. The chain is built from TRBV9 and TRBJ2-4; D is possibly TRBD1 (6 bases). Germline V CDR1 and CDR2: SGDLS, YYNGEE. The CDR3 is made up of 17 amino acids.

The chain has TRBV4-1 and TRBJ1-1; 12 nucleotides line up with TRBD1. Germline V lookup: CDR1 MGHRA, CDR2 YSYEKL. The CDR3 covers 18 residues. V lost 3 bases and J lost 0; bases outside the gene matches: 8. The chain's CDR3 is CASSQGSGTGGLNTEAFF. The CDR3 nucleotides are TGCGCCAGCAGCCAGGGGTCCGGGACAGGGGGCCTGAACACTGAAGCTTTCTTT.

V usage is TRBV7-2 and J usage is TRBJ2-7; the match to TRBD1 covers 10 bases. Germline-derived CDR1 and CDR2 are SGHTA and FQGNSA. Losses at the gene ends were 3 bases for V and 4 bases for J; bases not matched to a gene: 6. There are 15 residues in the CDR3. CDR3 loop: CASSFAGTGVYEQYF. The DNA for the CDR3 is TGTGCCAGCAGCTTTGCCGGGACAGGGGTTTACGAGCAGTACTTC.

This chain links TRBV28 with TRBJ2-7; 7 bases fit TRBD1. Looked up from germline, CDR1 is MDHEN and CDR2 is SYDVKM. The V and J ends lost 8 bases and 3 bases, in that order; junction bases with no gene match: 4. There are 12 residues in the CDR3. CDR3 loop: CASARDSYEQYF. In DNA, the CDR3 is TGTGCCAGCGCGAGGGACAGCTACGAGCAGTACTTC.

In this sample, this clone turned up once. The rearrangement joins TRBV25-1 to TRBJ1-3; D is unresolved. V dropped 5 bases and J dropped 2 bases, with 10 bases sitting between them. CDR1 and CDR2 (germline): MGHDK, SYGVNS. The CDR3 has 14 amino acids. This CDR3 is CASSLGSTGNTIYF. For the CDR3, the DNA is TGTGCCAGCAGTCTTGGCTCCACTGGAAACACCATATATTTT.

This clone has only one observation. The rearrangement uses TRBV18 and TRBJ1-3; D ambiguous. The germline V gene has CDR1 KGHSH and CDR2 LQKENI. Trimming took off 2 bases at V and 2 bases at J, with 7 bases between the two ends. The CDR3 contains 14 residues. The CDR3 spells CASSPDITGNTIYF. CDR3 nucleotides: TGTGCCAGCTCACCAGACATAACTGGAAACACCATATATTTT.

This chain joins TRBV6-5 and TRBJ2-2; D is perhaps TRBD2 (5 bases). CDR1 and CDR2 from the germline V gene are MNHEY and SVGAGI. The ends were cut back, 6 bases at V and 0 bases at J, with 11 bases in the middle. The CDR3 contains 15 residues. In nucleotides, the CDR3 is TGTGCCAGCAGCCGACGGACTTCGAACACCGGGGAGCTGTTTTTT. It codes for CASSRRTSNTGELFF.

The chain couples TRBV21-1 to TRBJ2-4; the listed D gene, TRBD1, was not tested against the DNA. TRBV21-1 is marked as a pseudogene. The CDR3 runs to 17 residues. The CDR3 is CASSKEGASLGKNIQYF. CDR3 sequence (DNA): TGTGCCAGCAGCAAGGAGGGGGCGTCCTTAGGCAAAAACATTCAGTACTTC.

The V gene is TRBV29-1, the J gene TRBJ2-3, with TRBD1 matching 9 bases. Per the germline V gene, CDR1 is SQVTM and CDR2 is ANQGSEA. The junction had 20 bases not matched to a gene; V was cut back by 7 bases and J by 0 bases. This CDR3 is 19 amino acids long. CDR3 loop: CSGFLDRGRGGGSTDTQYF. CDR3 coding DNA: TGCAGCGGTTTCCTGGACAGGGGCCGAGGGGGGGGAAGCACAGATACGCAGTATTTT.

The V call is TRBV30, the J call TRBJ2-6, with a weak D call TRBD2 (5 bases). This CDR3 comprises 16 residues. Germline loops: CDR1 GTSNPN, CDR2 SVGIG (reference sequence). Trimming removed 0 bases from V and 0 bases from J, with 9 bases in between. CDR3 nucleotides: TGTGCCTGGAGTGTACCCCGGGGCTCTGGGGCCAACGTCCTGACTTTC. Its translation is CAWSVPRGSGANVLTF.

This rearrangement joins TRBV6-1 to TRBJ2-7, with D maybe TRBD2 (6 bases). This CDR3 spans 15 amino acids. Per germline, CDR1 MNHNS and CDR2 SASEGT. V was pared by 2 bases and J by 1 base, with 12 bases between. CDR3 in DNA: TGTGCCAGCAGTGAATTTCCAGGGACTTCCTACGAGCAGTACTTC. Translation gives CASSEFPGTSYEQYF.

This chain links TRBV13 with TRBJ2-7; TRBD2 matches at 9 bases. Germline V gives CDR1 PRHDT, CDR2 FYEKMQ (reference sequence). The J segment lost 2 bases and the V segment lost 5 bases, leaving 4 bases of the junction unmatched. This CDR3 contains 14 residues. CDR3 loop: CASSPLAGTYEQYF. The CDR3 region has the DNA TGTGCCAGCAGCCCGCTAGCGGGAACCTACGAGCAGTACTTC.

The rearrangement uses TRBV6-5 and TRBJ2-4; D is undetermined. This CDR3 region has 15 residues. The V gene lost 4 bases and the J gene lost 2 bases, with 12 bases spanning the gap. Germline CDR1 is MNHEY and CDR2 is SVGAGI. CDR3 region: CASSSSYTTKNIQYF. In DNA form, the CDR3 reads TGTGCCAGCAGTTCATCTTACACCACCAAAAACATTCAGTACTTC.

The chain carries TRBV15 and TRBJ1-4; D unresolved. Germline V gene data show CDR1 as LNHNV and CDR2 as YYDKDF (reference sequence). The CDR3 contains 16 residues. Between the trimmed V and J ends, which lost 0 bases and 0 bases, there was a span of 8 bases. In DNA form, the CDR3 reads TGTGCCACCAGCAGAGATGTGGCCCCAACTAATGAAAAACTGTTTTTT. This sequence encodes CATSRDVAPTNEKLFF.

This chain links TRBV9 with TRBJ2-3; 8 bases agree with TRBD2. The germline V gene has CDR1 SGDLS and CDR2 YYNGEE. The CDR3 has 17 amino acids. The V gene end was trimmed by 0 bases and the J gene end by 3 bases; junction bases not matched to a gene: 9. The DNA of the CDR3 is TGTGCCAGCAGCGTAGGACGGGGGGGGCCTTCTACAGATACGCAGTATTTT. Translation: CASSVGRGGPSTDTQYF.

This chain uses TRBV21-1 with TRBJ2-7; TRBD1 is taken as the D call from the table, unchecked against the DNA. TRBV21-1 is described as a pseudogene. This CDR3 has 16 residues. The CDR3 sequence: CASSKGKDKSSYEQYF. CDR3 nucleotide sequence: TGTGCCAGCAGCAAAGGAAAGGACAAGAGCTCCTACGAGCAGTACTTC.

The gene calls are TRBV9 and TRBJ2-3, with no clear D. The CDR3 consists of 13 residues. Trimming left V 3 bases short and J 0 bases short, with 5 bases between. The germline CDR1 and CDR2 sequences are SGDLS and YYNGEE. The CDR3 loop is CASSATSTDTQYF. Here the CDR3 DNA reads TGTGCCAGCAGCGCCACTAGCACAGATACGCAGTATTTT.

Worth noting for this clone: One end of the junction varies from germline; a read error may be responsible. The V gene is TRBV27, the J gene TRBJ2-3, with TRBD2 matching over 9 bases. Germline loops: CDR1 MNHEY, CDR2 SMNVEV (reference sequence). The CDR3 has 14 amino acids. In DNA form, the CDR3 reads TGTGCCAGCACTTTAGTAGCGGGAGTAGATACGCAGTATTTT. Amino acid sequence: CASTLVAGVDTQYF.

In nucleotides, the CDR3 is TGTGCCAGCTCACCGACAGGTATGAGGTCGTCTGAAGCTTTCTTT. Amino acids: CASSPTGMRSSEAFF. V usage is TRBV18 and J usage is TRBJ1-1; D might be TRBD1 (6 bases). CDR3 length: 15 amino acids. Trimming left V 3 bases short and J 6 bases short, with 17 bases between. Germline lookup yields CDR1 KGHSH and CDR2 LQKENI.

The chain recombines TRBV19 with TRBJ2-1, with 9 nucleotides matching TRBD2. The CDR3 spans 12 residues. The junction had 11 bases not matched to a gene; V was cut back by 11 bases and J by 12 bases. Germline CDR1 LNHDA, CDR2 SQIVND (reference sequence). DNA for the CDR3: TGTGCCTCAAGGGGCGGGAGGGCCTGGCAGTTCTTC. It specifies CASRGGRAWQFF.